This is a list of T cell receptor beta chains from one sample in a study of T-cell reconstitution after alpha-beta-depleted transplantation in children. A single record per CDR3 protein comes from TCRdb applying MiXCR to the PCR reads. Of a few hundred thousand distinct CDR3 sequences in the sample, 6.5% to 9% were seen once. Specimen: peripheral blood, collected 360 days after TCRalphabeta/CD19-depleted stem cell transplant. The receptors were gathered from a female patient under 10 years old who had a stem cell transplant for Fanconi anemia, so the T cells may come from the graft donor. CDR3s include the opening cysteine and the closing phenylalanine or tryptophan. Fields, in order: J gene, V gene, CDR3 length, D gene, CDR3 protein. A D gene is named only where the DNA matches it firmly.

J: TRBJ1-2
V: TRBV12-3/TRBV12-4
length: 14
D: NA
CDR3: CASSLAGQSYGYTF

J: TRBJ1-1
V: TRBV14
length: 14
D: NA
CDR3: CASSFGRGNTEAFF

J: TRBJ2-1
V: TRBV4-3
length: 12
D: NA
CDR3: CASSLFDNEQFF

J: TRBJ2-7
V: TRBV11-2
length: 15
D: NA
CDR3: CASSLVFRGVYEQYF

J: TRBJ2-5
V: TRBV6-1
length: 13
D: NA
CDR3: CASSEGLLETQYF

J: TRBJ2-3
V: TRBV29-1
length: 15
D: TRBD2
CDR3: CSGIIAGGLTDTQYF

J: TRBJ2-3
V: TRBV6-5
length: 14
D: NA
CDR3: CASSYAMGFRAQYF

J: TRBJ1-1
V: TRBV13
length: 13
D: NA
CDR3: CASSLETDKKAFF

J: TRBJ2-2
V: TRBV7-2
length: 15
D: TRBD2
CDR3: CASSQRGGRNGELFF

J: TRBJ1-2
V: TRBV7-9
length: 13
D: NA
CDR3: CASSLAFLYGYTF

J: TRBJ1-2
V: TRBV25-1
length: 12
D: NA
CDR3: CASSEKPYGYTF

J: TRBJ2-2
V: TRBV7-9
length: 16
D: TRBD2
CDR3: CASNPSGTSGTGELFF

J: TRBJ2-2
V: TRBV4-2
length: 17
D: TRBD1
CDR3: CASSQEPGTANTGELFF

J: TRBJ2-7
V: TRBV20-1
length: 14
D: NA
CDR3: CSARARTTLGEQYF

J: TRBJ2-7
V: TRBV20-1
length: 15
D: NA
CDR3: CSAGGPVLVGYEQYF

J: TRBJ2-7
V: TRBV5-8
length: 15
D: TRBD2
CDR3: CASSLGGGGSYEQYF

J: TRBJ1-1
V: TRBV4-2
length: 14
D: NA
CDR3: CASSRSGGGIEAFF

J: TRBJ2-5
V: TRBV25-1
length: 13
D: NA
CDR3: CASSEFPGETQYF

J: TRBJ2-7
V: TRBV11-3
length: 15
D: TRBD2
CDR3: CASSLDSSGSYEQYF

J: TRBJ2-2
V: TRBV5-6
length: 15
D: NA
CDR3: CASSFSAGFTGELFF

J: TRBJ2-5
V: TRBV5-1
length: 14
D: NA
CDR3: CASSFGVSQETQYF

J: TRBJ2-3
V: TRBV21-1
length: 18
D: NA
CDR3: CASSKKQKDTGYTDTQYF

J: TRBJ2-2
V: TRBV11-1
length: 18
D: TRBD2
CDR3: CASSDAPWTRVNTGELFF

J: TRBJ2-7
V: TRBV27
length: 14
D: TRBD1
CDR3: CASSLTGLYYEQYF

J: TRBJ1-2
V: TRBV2
length: 14
D: NA
CDR3: CASSEFGGTNGYTF

J: TRBJ1-1
V: TRBV15
length: 17
D: NA
CDR3: CATSRAAGARPKPEAFF

J: TRBJ2-1
V: TRBV7-2
length: 15
D: TRBD2
CDR3: CASSPLASGSHEQFF

J: TRBJ1-2
V: TRBV3-1
length: 12
D: NA
CDR3: CTSSSYRAGYTF

J: TRBJ2-1
V: TRBV6-5
length: 15
D: NA
CDR3: CASRSLGRGPNEQFF

J: TRBJ1-5
V: TRBV4-3
length: 14
D: NA
CDR3: CASSQDPFNQPQHF

J: TRBJ1-2
V: TRBV7-9
length: 15
D: TRBD1
CDR3: CASSFGQGANYGYTF